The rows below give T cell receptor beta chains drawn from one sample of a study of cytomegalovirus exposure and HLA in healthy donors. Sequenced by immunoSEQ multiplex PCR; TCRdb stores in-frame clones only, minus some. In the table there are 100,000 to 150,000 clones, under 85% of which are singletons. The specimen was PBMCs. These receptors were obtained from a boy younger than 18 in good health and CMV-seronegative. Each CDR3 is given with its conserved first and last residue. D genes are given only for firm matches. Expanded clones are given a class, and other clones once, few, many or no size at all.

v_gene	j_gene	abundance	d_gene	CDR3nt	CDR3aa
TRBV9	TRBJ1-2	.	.	TGTGCCAGCAGCGTAGCTACAGGAGGGGTTGACTATGGCTACACCTTC	CASSVATGGVDYGYTF
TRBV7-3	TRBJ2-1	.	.	TGTGCCAGCAGCTTAACCGGGAAGGGCTACAATGAGCAGTTCTTC	CASSLTGKGYNEQFF
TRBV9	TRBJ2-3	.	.	TGTGCCAGCAGCGTTCAGGCTAGCACAGATACGCAGTATTTT	CASSVQASTDTQYF
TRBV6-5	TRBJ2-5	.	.	TGTGCCAGCACCCCCTCCGGGAACCAAGAGACCCAGTACTTC	CASTPSGNQETQYF
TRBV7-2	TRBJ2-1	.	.	TGTGCCAGCACCTCGGGTCTAGCAGCCCACAATGAGCAGTTCTTC	CASTSGLAAHNEQFF
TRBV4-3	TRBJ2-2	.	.	TGCGCCAGCAGCCAAGAGAGGACTGCGAACACCGGGGAGCTGTTTTTT	CASSQERTANTGELFF
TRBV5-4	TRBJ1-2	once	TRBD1	TGTGCCAGCAGCCTAGACAGGGGAGGGGATGGCTACACCTTC	CASSLDRGGDGYTF
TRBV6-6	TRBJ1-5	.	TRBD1	TGTGCCAGCAGCCCGACAGGGGGGCAGCCCCAGCATTTT	CASSPTGGQPQHF
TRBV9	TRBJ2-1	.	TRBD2	TGTGCCAGCAGCGTAGGAAGCGGGAGGGGCAATGAGCAGTTCTTC	CASSVGSGRGNEQFF
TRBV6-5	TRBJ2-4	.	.	TGTGCCAGCAAAATAACAGGGTCGGGCAAAAACATTCAGTACTTC	CASKITGSGKNIQYF
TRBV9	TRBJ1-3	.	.	TGTGCCAGCAGCTCCACCATCCTCGGGGGAAACACCATATATTTT	CASSSTILGGNTIYF
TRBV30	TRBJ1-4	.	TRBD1	TGTGCCGGGCACCTTCTACCGGGACAGATAGCACCACTGTTTTTT	CAGHLLPGQIAPLFF
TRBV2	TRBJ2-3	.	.	TGTGCCAGCAGTGGGGGAGTAGGCACAGATACGCAGTATTTT	CASSGGVGTDTQYF
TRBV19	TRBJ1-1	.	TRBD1	TGTGCCAGTAGTATCGGGACAGGGGATGTAGACACTGAAGCTTTCTTT	CASSIGTGDVDTEAFF
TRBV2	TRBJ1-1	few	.	TGTGCCAGCACCTTTGGGGAGGGGAACACTGAAGCTTTCTTT	CASTFGEGNTEAFF
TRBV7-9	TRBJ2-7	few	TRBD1	TGTGCCAGCGGGCTCCCCGGGACAGGGAACGACGAGCAGTACTTC	CASGLPGTGNDEQYF